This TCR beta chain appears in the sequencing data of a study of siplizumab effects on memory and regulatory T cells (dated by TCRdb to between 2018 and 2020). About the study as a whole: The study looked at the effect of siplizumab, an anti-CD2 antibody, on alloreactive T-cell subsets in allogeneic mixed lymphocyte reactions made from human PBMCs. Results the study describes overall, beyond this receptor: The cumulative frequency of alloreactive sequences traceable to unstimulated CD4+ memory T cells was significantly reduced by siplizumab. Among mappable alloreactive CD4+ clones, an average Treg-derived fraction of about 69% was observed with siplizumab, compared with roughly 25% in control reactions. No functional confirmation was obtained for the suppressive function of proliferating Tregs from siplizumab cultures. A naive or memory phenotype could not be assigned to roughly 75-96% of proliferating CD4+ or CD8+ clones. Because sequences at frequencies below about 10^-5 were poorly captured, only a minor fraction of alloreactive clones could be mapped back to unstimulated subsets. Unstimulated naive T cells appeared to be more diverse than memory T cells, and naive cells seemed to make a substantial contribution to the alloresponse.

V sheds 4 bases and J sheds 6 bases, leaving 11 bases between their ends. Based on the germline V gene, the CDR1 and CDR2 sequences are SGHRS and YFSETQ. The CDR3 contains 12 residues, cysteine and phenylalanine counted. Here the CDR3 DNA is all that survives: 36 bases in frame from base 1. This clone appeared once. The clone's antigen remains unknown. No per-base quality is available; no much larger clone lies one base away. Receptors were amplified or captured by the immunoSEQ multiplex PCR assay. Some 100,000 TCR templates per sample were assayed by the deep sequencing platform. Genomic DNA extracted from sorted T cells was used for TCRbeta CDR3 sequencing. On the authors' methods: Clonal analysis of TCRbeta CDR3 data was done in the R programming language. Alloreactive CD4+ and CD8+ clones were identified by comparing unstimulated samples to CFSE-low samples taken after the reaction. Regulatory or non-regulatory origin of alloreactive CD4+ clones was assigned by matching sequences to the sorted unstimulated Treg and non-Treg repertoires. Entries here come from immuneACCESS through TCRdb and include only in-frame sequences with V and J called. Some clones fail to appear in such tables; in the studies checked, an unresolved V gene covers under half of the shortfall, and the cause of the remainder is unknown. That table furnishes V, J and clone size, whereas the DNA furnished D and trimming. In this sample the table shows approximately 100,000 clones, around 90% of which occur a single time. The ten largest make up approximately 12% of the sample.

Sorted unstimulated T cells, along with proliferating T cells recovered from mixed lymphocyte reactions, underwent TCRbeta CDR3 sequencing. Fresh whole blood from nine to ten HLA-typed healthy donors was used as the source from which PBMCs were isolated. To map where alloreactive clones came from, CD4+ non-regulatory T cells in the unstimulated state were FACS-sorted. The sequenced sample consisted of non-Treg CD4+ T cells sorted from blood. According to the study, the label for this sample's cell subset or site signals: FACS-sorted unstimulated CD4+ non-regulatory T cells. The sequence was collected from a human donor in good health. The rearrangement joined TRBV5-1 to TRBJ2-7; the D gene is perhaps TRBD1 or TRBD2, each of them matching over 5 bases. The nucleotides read TGCGCCAGCAGCCGGGAAGGGGCCGAGCAGTACTTC. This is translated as CASSREGAEQYF.